This TCR beta chain was sequenced in a study of blood T cells in healthy people across ages. Trimming pared 3 bases from V and 1 base from J, leaving 7 bases between. The CDR3 spans 13 residues. Germline assignment: CDR1 SGHTA and CDR2 FQGNSA. Findings of the study overall: Those diversity estimates obtained from one million T cells were thought to be underestimates.

A J-beta primer mix and a sample-barcoded 5' primer were used in a second PCR of roughly 6 to 12 cycles. TCRdb called the 5' RACE reads again in MiXCR, with one record for every CDR3 protein. The table includes about 800,000 distinct CDR3 sequences, around 25% detected once. A remark on this clonotype: Its cognate antigen is unknown.

A further study also used this sample, focusing on T cells of mothers and their children.

The sequenced sample consisted of blood. The TCR comes from a boy aged 10-17 years in good health. This chain connects TRBV7-2 to TRBJ2-7; D remains unclear. The CDR3: CASSFTQSYEQYF. CDR3 nucleotide sequence: TGTGCCAGCAGCTTTACACAATCCTACGAGCAGTACTTC.